The rows below give T cell receptor beta chains drawn from one sample of a study of T-cell reconstitution after alpha-beta-depleted transplantation in children. In TCRdb, the PCR reads were re-called with MiXCR into one record per CDR3 protein. Of 700,000 to 950,000 distinct CDR3 sequences detected, about 15% appear once; the ten largest clones hold around 5.3%. Specimen: PBMCs, mostly from graft donor cells, collected 360 days after TCRalphabeta/CD19-depleted stem cell transplant. All receptors come from a male patient between 10 and 17 years old who had a stem cell transplant for acute lymphoblastic leukemia, so the T cells may come from the graft donor. The CDR3 runs from the conserved cysteine through the conserved F or W. A D gene is named only where the DNA matches it firmly. The size entry is marked missing in some rows and otherwise reads once, few, many or a size class.

j_gene	abundance	d_gene	v_gene	CDR3nt	CDR3aa
TRBJ2-7	.	TRBD1	TRBV27	TGTGCCAGCAGGCCTACAGCAGGGGGAAACACCTACGAGCAGTACTTC	CASRPTAGGNTYEQYF
TRBJ1-4	.	TRBD1	TRBV12-3/TRBV12-4	TGTGCCAGCAGGGGACAGAAGAATGAAAAACTGTTTTTT	CASRGQKNEKLFF
TRBJ2-1	.	TRBD2	TRBV10-2	TGCGCCAGCAGTGAGAACGGCGGGAGGGGGTATGAGCAGTTCTTC	CASSENGGRGYEQFF
TRBJ2-6	few	.	TRBV5-1	TGCGCCAGCAGATTTGGTGACTCTGGGGCCAACGTCCTGACTTTC	CASRFGDSGANVLTF
TRBJ2-2	.	TRBD1	TRBV12-3/TRBV12-4	TGTGCCAGCAGGCTAGGGACAGCCAACACCGGGGAGCTGTTTTTT	CASRLGTANTGELFF
TRBJ1-3	many	.	TRBV4-1	TGCGCCAGCAGCCAAGTTTGGGACATTGGAAACACCATATATTTT	CASSQVWDIGNTIYF
TRBJ2-1	.	.	TRBV3-1	TGTGCCAGCAGCCAAGACAGCGGGCCCTACAATGAGCAGTTCTTC	CASSQDSGPYNEQFF
TRBJ2-1	.	TRBD2	TRBV3-1	TGTGCCAGCAGCCGCGGGACTAGGCCACCCGGGGGGGAAAATGAGCAGTTCTTC	CASSRGTRPPGGENEQFF
TRBJ2-7	.	.	TRBV7-2	TGTGCCAGCAACCGTGAGGTGGGCCGGTGGTCCTACGAGCAGTACTTC	CASNREVGRWSYEQYF
TRBJ1-3	.	.	TRBV6-1	TGTGCCAGCAGGTTCTGGGGGCCTGGAAACACCATATATTTT	CASRFWGPGNTIYF
TRBJ2-7	few	.	TRBV12-3/TRBV12-4	TGTGCCAGCGCAGTCTGGGAGGCAGGGGCTCGCTACGAGCAGTACTTC	CASAVWEAGARYEQYF